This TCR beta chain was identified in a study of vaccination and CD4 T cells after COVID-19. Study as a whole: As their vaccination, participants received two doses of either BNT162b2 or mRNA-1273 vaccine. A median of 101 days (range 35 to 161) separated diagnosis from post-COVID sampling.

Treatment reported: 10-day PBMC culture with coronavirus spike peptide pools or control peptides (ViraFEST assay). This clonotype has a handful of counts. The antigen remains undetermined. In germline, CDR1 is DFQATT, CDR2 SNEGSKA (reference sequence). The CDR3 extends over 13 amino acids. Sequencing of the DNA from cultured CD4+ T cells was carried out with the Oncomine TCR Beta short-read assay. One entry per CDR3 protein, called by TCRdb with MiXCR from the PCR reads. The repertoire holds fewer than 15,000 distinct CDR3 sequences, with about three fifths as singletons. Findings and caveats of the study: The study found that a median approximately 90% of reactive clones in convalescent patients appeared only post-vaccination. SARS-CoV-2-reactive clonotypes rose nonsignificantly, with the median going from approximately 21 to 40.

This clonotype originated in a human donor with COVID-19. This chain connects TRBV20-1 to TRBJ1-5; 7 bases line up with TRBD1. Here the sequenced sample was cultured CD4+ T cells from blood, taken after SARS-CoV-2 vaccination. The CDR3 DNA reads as TGCAGCGCCGGGACAGTGGAGAATCAGCCCCAGCATTTT. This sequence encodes CSAGTVENQPQHF.